These T cell receptor beta chains were read from a single sample in a study of blood T cell repertoires in COVID-19. Assay: immunoSEQ multiplex PCR; the TCRdb copy retains only in-frame clones and omits some. The sample has 120,000 or so clones, 75% to 90% seen once. Sequenced: peripheral blood. These receptors were taken from a human donor in a cohort sampled during active COVID-19. CDR3s include the opening cysteine and the closing phenylalanine or tryptophan. The D gene is left open where the match is weak. Some rows have no size entry. The others give once, few or many, or a class for an expanded clone.

d_call: TRBD2; v_call: TRBV7-9; clone_size: NA; j_call: TRBJ2-7; cdr3_nt: TGTGCCAGCAGCCCATACGGACTAGCAGACAACTACGAGCAGTACTTC; cdr3_aa: CASSPYGLADNYEQYF
d_call: NA; v_call: TRBV5-1; clone_size: NA; j_call: TRBJ2-5; cdr3_nt: TGCGCCAGCAGCCTAGGACAGCAAGAGACCCAGTACTTC; cdr3_aa: CASSLGQQETQYF
d_call: TRBD2; v_call: TRBV18; clone_size: NA; j_call: TRBJ2-2; cdr3_nt: TGTGCCAGCCGAGCGGGACTCTCGAACACCGGGGAGCTGTTTTTT; cdr3_aa: CASRAGLSNTGELFF
d_call: TRBD1; v_call: TRBV28; clone_size: NA; j_call: TRBJ1-4; cdr3_nt: TGTGCCAGCAGCCATGGAGGGGGCAGTAGTGAAAAACTGTTTTTT; cdr3_aa: CASSHGGGSSEKLFF
d_call: NA; v_call: TRBV19; clone_size: NA; j_call: TRBJ1-6; cdr3_nt: TGTGCCAGTAGTATAAAATCATCTAATTCACCCCTCCACTTT; cdr3_aa: CASSIKSSNSPLHF
d_call: NA; v_call: TRBV30; clone_size: NA; j_call: TRBJ1-5; cdr3_nt: TGTGCCTACCTAAGTCGGACAGAAGGGAATCAGCCCCAGCATTTT; cdr3_aa: CAYLSRTEGNQPQHF
d_call: TRBD1; v_call: TRBV7-8; clone_size: NA; j_call: TRBJ1-3; cdr3_nt: TGTGCCAGCAGCAAACGGACCGGGACAGGGACTTCTGGAAACACCATATATTTT; cdr3_aa: CASSKRTGTGTSGNTIYF
d_call: TRBD1; v_call: TRBV4-1; clone_size: NA; j_call: TRBJ1-4; cdr3_nt: TGCGCCAGCAGCCAGGGGGACAGGGGGCGGTATGAAAAACTGTTTTTT; cdr3_aa: CASSQGDRGRYEKLFF
d_call: NA; v_call: TRBV28; clone_size: NA; j_call: TRBJ1-1; cdr3_nt: TGTGCCAGCATCCAGGGAGGTGGGAACACTGAAGCTTTCTTT; cdr3_aa: CASIQGGGNTEAFF
d_call: TRBD1; v_call: TRBV6-4; clone_size: NA; j_call: TRBJ2-2; cdr3_nt: TGTGCCAGCAGTGAACAGGGGGACACCGGGGAGCTGTTTTTT; cdr3_aa: CASSEQGDTGELFF
d_call: NA; v_call: TRBV11-3; clone_size: NA; j_call: TRBJ2-1; cdr3_nt: TGTGCCAGCAGCTGGGGCGGTGTCTCTGAGCCCTACAATGAGCAGTTCTTC; cdr3_aa: CASSWGGVSEPYNEQFF
d_call: NA; v_call: TRBV19; clone_size: NA; j_call: TRBJ1-1; cdr3_nt: TGTGCCAGTACCCAGGGCCTCTTGAACACTGAAGCTTTCTTT; cdr3_aa: CASTQGLLNTEAFF
d_call: NA; v_call: TRBV10-3; clone_size: NA; j_call: TRBJ2-5; cdr3_nt: TGTGTCTCGTCTAGACTGGACCAAGAGACCCAGTACTTC; cdr3_aa: CVSSRLDQETQYF
d_call: NA; v_call: TRBV27; clone_size: once; j_call: TRBJ1-6; cdr3_nt: TGTGCCAGCAAAACTACCGGTAGCTCCTATAATTCACCCCTCCACTTT; cdr3_aa: CASKTTGSSYNSPLHF
d_call: NA; v_call: TRBV7-6; clone_size: NA; j_call: TRBJ1-3; cdr3_nt: TGTGCCAGCAGCTTAGCGCTCCCGCAGGGTCCTGGAAACACCATATATTTT; cdr3_aa: CASSLALPQGPGNTIYF
d_call: NA; v_call: TRBV6-6; clone_size: NA; j_call: TRBJ2-3; cdr3_nt: TGTGCCAGCAGTCTCCGATTTGGAGCCCAAGGTGACACAGATACGCAGTATTTT; cdr3_aa: CASSLRFGAQGDTDTQYF
d_call: NA; v_call: TRBV6-4; clone_size: NA; j_call: TRBJ1-1; cdr3_nt: TGTGCCAGCAGTGAGGGGGCCCGCACTGAAGCTTTCTTT; cdr3_aa: CASSEGARTEAFF
d_call: TRBD1; v_call: TRBV28; clone_size: NA; j_call: TRBJ1-2; cdr3_nt: TGTGCCAGCACCGAAGGCCAGGGGGACTATGGCTACACCTTC; cdr3_aa: CASTEGQGDYGYTF
d_call: TRBD1; v_call: TRBV19; clone_size: NA; j_call: TRBJ2-7; cdr3_nt: TGTGCCAGTATGGCACAGACAGGGGGCACCTACGAGCAGTACTTC; cdr3_aa: CASMAQTGGTYEQYF
d_call: NA; v_call: TRBV10-3; clone_size: NA; j_call: TRBJ2-5; cdr3_nt: TGTGCCATCAGTTTAGGGGGGGCAGCCCAAGAGACCCAGTACTTC; cdr3_aa: CAISLGGAAQETQYF
d_call: NA; v_call: TRBV19; clone_size: NA; j_call: TRBJ1-1; cdr3_nt: TGTGCCAGTAGTATGAGGGAACTGAACACTGAAGCTTTCTTT; cdr3_aa: CASSMRELNTEAFF
d_call: NA; v_call: TRBV12-2; clone_size: NA; j_call: TRBJ2-2; cdr3_nt: TGTGCAAGTCGCTTGACGGACAGCACCGGGGAGCTGTTTTTT; cdr3_aa: CASRLTDSTGELFF
d_call: NA; v_call: TRBV7-9; clone_size: NA; j_call: TRBJ2-7; cdr3_nt: TGTGCCAGCAGCCCTTTTACAGGTTCCAGCTCCTACGAGCAGTACTTC; cdr3_aa: CASSPFTGSSSYEQYF
d_call: TRBD2; v_call: TRBV30; clone_size: NA; j_call: TRBJ2-1; cdr3_nt: TGTGCCTGGAGTGTTGGTCTAGCGGGGGCTGAGCAGTTCTTC; cdr3_aa: CAWSVGLAGAEQFF
d_call: NA; v_call: TRBV15; clone_size: NA; j_call: TRBJ2-7; cdr3_nt: TGTGCCACCAGCAGAGATAGGAGCTCCTACGAGCAGTACTTC; cdr3_aa: CATSRDRSSYEQYF